The TCR beta chain under discussion was sequenced for a study of Ad26.COV2.S vaccination and SARS-CoV-2 variants. As for the study in general: The authors gave Ad26.COV2.S intramuscularly, either once or twice 56 days apart.

Described treatment: about 20 received Ad26.COV2.S at low or high dose, single or two shots; about 5 received placebo; per-sample allocation not given. Samples came from day 63 after the first vaccine or placebo injection. At a Boston site, the person donating was an adult of 18-55 years. As its vector, the vaccine had Ad26, which expressed Wuhan-strain SARS-CoV-2 spike. J gave up 1 base and V 4 bases, and 7 bases lay outside the gene matches. The CDR3 runs 15 residues. CDR1 is SGHRS, CDR2 YFSETQ, per germline. Clones were sequenced by immunoSEQ multiplex PCR, and TCRdb holds only the in-frame ones, with some missing. The sample records about half a million clones, around 89% being singletons.

The sample here was peripheral blood, taken in a trial of Ad26.COV2.S vaccine versus placebo. This rearrangement joins TRBV5-1 to TRBJ1-1; 7 bases align to TRBD1. This clonotype was sampled from a person aged 18-60 years who received the Ad26.COV2.S COVID-19 vaccine or a placebo. CDR3 amino acids: CASSPNRGRNTEAFF. Here the CDR3 DNA reads TGCGCCAGCAGCCCGAACAGGGGTCGGAACACTGAAGCTTTCTTT.